These 20 T cell receptor beta chains were sequenced from one sample in a study of T cells in Graves' hyperthyroidism and ophthalmopathy. Amplification targeted TCR beta CDR3 regions from RNA transcripts. Initially, a first-round RT-PCR of the TCR CDR3 employed the HTBI primer set. TCRdb independently ran MiXCR on the multiplex PCR reads; one entry per CDR3 protein. The data contain 450,000 to 650,000 distinct CDR3 sequences, roughly a sixth of them singletons. The source material was blood. The receptor set was obtained from a woman aged 18 to 35 with Graves' ophthalmopathy.

V gene TRBV5-1 combines with J gene TRBJ1-1; tentative D call: TRBD1 (6 bases). Germline loops: CDR1 SGHRS, CDR2 YFSETQ. The CDR3 is 17 residues long. V was trimmed by 4 bases and J by 3 bases, leaving 22 bases between them. The CDR3 coding sequence is TGCGCCAGCAGCCCTGACCCCGGTAGGGGGGCGGACACTGAAGCTTTCTTT. Translation: CASSPDPGRGADTEAFF.

The V gene is TRBV19, the J gene TRBJ1-2; perhaps TRBD1 as D (5 bases). Germline V gene data show CDR1 as LNHDA and CDR2 as SQIVND (reference sequence). V was pared by 2 bases and J by 4 bases, with 14 bases between. The CDR3 covers 15 residues. The CDR3 region is CASSILLDSAYGYTF. CDR3 DNA sequence: TGTGCCAGTAGTATACTTCTCGACAGCGCCTATGGCTACACCTTC.

The CDR3 nucleotides are TGTGCCAGCAGTGAGGTACTAGCGCGCGAGCAGTTCTTC. Amino acids: CASSEVLAREQFF. The V gene is TRBV6-1, the J gene TRBJ2-1, with 7 bases identical to TRBD2. Germline lookup yields CDR1 MNHNS and CDR2 SASEGT. This CDR3 comprises 13 residues. Losses at the gene ends were 3 bases for V and 10 bases for J; bases not matched to a gene: 6.

A remark on this clonotype: Possible read error: a much larger clone is one base away. CDR3 loop: CAILPGQRSRGYTF. CDR3 DNA: TGTGCGATACTACCGGGACAGAGGTCGAGGGGCTACACCTTC. The chain recombines TRBV28 with TRBJ1-2; TRBD1 matches 7 bases. Looked up from germline, CDR1 is MDHEN and CDR2 is SYDVKM. The CDR3 extends over 14 amino acids.

The CDR3 here is CASRGPGQENSYEQYF. CDR3 nucleotides: TGTGCCAGCAGGGGACCGGGACAGGAGAACTCCTACGAGCAGTACTTC. The rearrangement uses TRBV6-1 and TRBJ2-7; 8 bases fit TRBD1. Germline values: CDR1 MNHNS, CDR2 SASEGT. With 6 bases clipped from V and 0 bases from J, the junction kept 10 bases outside the gene matches. This CDR3 has 16 residues.

This clonotype has more than one count but fewer than ten. This sequence joins TRBV12-3 or TRBV12-4 and TRBJ1-2, with a weak D call TRBD1 (6 bases). The CDR3 runs to 15 residues. V dropped 5 bases and J dropped 8 bases, with 21 bases sitting between them. In DNA form, the CDR3 reads TGTGCCAGCAGTCCACTCTACAGGGATCGCGGCGGCTACACCTTC. The encoded protein is CASSPLYRDRGGYTF.

CDR3 in DNA: TGTGCCAGCAGTTTGGGGCGTGTGATAGCGGTCAATGAGCAGTTCTTC. Protein: CASSLGRVIAVNEQFF. This chain joins TRBV12-3 or TRBV12-4 and TRBJ2-1; a possible D gene is TRBD2 (6 bases). The CDR3 is 16 residues long. V gave up 3 bases and J gave up 6 bases, with 18 bases separating them.

This clonotype was seen repeatedly, ten times or more. The chain employs TRBV6-1 and TRBJ2-3, with D perhaps TRBD1 or TRBD2 (5 bases each). Trimming stripped 6 bases from V and 0 bases from J, with 13 bases between. Germline CDR1 MNHNS, CDR2 SASEGT. The CDR3 extends over 15 amino acids. CDR3 sequence: CASRDNGGSTDTQYF. CDR3 bases: TGTGCCAGCAGGGACAACGGAGGTAGCACAGATACGCAGTATTTT.

This clonotype was observed at least ten times. J is TRBJ2-5 and V is TRBV7-2; no reliable D call. Germline CDR1 is SGHTA and CDR2 is FQGNSA. This CDR3 has 15 amino acids. Trimming pared 1 base from V and 2 bases from J, leaving 11 bases between. The CDR3 DNA sequence: TGTGCCAGCAGCTTAGAAAGGGCTAGACAAGAGACCCAGTACTTC. This translates into CASSLERARQETQYF.

This clonotype was detected ten times or more. V and J are TRBV6-1 and TRBJ2-1; TRBD2 matches 8 bases. Germline V gives CDR1 MNHNS, CDR2 SASEGT. The CDR3 runs to 17 residues. Trimming at V came to 5 bases and at J to 0 bases, leaving 9 bases not matched to a gene. The CDR3, as DNA: TGTGCCAGCAGTCCCCGGGGGGGTGCGAGCTCCTACAATGAGCAGTTCTTC. Protein: CASSPRGGASSYNEQFF.

This clonotype turned up a few times. The chain couples TRBV29-1 to TRBJ2-2, with 7 bases fitting TRBD1. Germline loops: CDR1 SQVTM, CDR2 ANQGSEA. There are 13 residues in the CDR3. Germline trimming cut 5 bases from V and 6 bases from J; bases unmatched to any gene: 6. CDR3 in amino acids: CSVLTGRPGELFF. CDR3 coding DNA: TGCAGCGTTTTGACAGGGCGTCCCGGGGAGCTGTTTTTT.

This clonotype has just a few counts. The rearrangement joins TRBV10-2 to TRBJ2-1; TRBD2 is a possible D gene (6 bases). V was shortened by 8 bases and J by 7 bases, with 15 bases between the two germline ends. CDR3 size: 13 residues. Germline assignment: CDR1 WSHSY and CDR2 SAAADI. CDR3 protein: CASSDTGVNEQFF. The CDR3 region has the DNA TGCGCCAGCTCGGACACGGGGGTTAATGAGCAGTTCTTC.

The chain joins TRBV12-3 or TRBV12-4 to TRBJ2-6; D possibly corresponds to TRBD1 (8 bases). V was clipped by 4 bases and J by 1 base, with 17 bases between them. The CDR3 spans 18 residues. CDR3 bases: TGTGCCAGCAGTTCGAGGACAGGGAGGGGGTCTGGGGCCAACGTCCTGACTTTC. Protein: CASSSRTGRGSGANVLTF.

This clonotype was seen repeatedly, ten times or more. The chain combines TRBV27 with TRBJ2-7, with 8 bases that match TRBD1. J was trimmed by 5 bases and V by 3 bases; bases with no gene match: 6. Looked up from germline, CDR1 is MNHEY and CDR2 is SMNVEV (reference sequence). The CDR3 runs 14 residues. CDR3 protein: CASSLGDRTHEQYF. The CDR3 region has the DNA TGTGCCAGCAGTTTGGGGGACAGGACCCACGAGCAGTACTTC.

This chain uses TRBV29-1 with TRBJ1-2; possibly TRBD1 for D (5 bases). The CDR3 contains 13 residues. The germline V gene encodes CDR1 SQVTM and CDR2 ANQGSEA. The V gene lost 5 bases and the J gene lost 4 bases, with 14 bases spanning the gap. CDR3 DNA sequence: TGCAGCGTTCCCGGGGGGGGGACCTATGGCTACACCTTC. Translating gives CSVPGGGTYGYTF. Supplemented by reference TRBV29-1 and TRBJ1-2, the full variable domain reads SAVISQKPSRDICQRGTSLTIQCQVDSQVTMMFWYRQQPGQSLTLIATANQGSEATYESGFVIDKFPISRPNLTFSTLTVSNMSPEDSSIYLCSVPGGGTYGYTFGSGTRLTVV.

This chain uses TRBV24-1 with TRBJ2-3; D is perhaps TRBD1 (5 bases). Trimming pared 4 bases from V and 0 bases from J, leaving 13 bases between. Germline lookup yields CDR1 KGHDR and CDR2 SFDVKD. The CDR3 sequence is 16 residues long. CDR3 sequence (DNA): TGTGCCACCAGTGACCAGGGTACCGGTAGCACAGATACGCAGTATTTT. Its translation: CATSDQGTGSTDTQYF.

There are a few counts of this clonotype. The rearrangement joins TRBV20-1 to TRBJ1-5; 8 nucleotides agree with TRBD1. The ends lost 6 bases at V and 3 bases at J; junction bases unmatched: 7. CDR1 is DFQATT and CDR2 is SNEGSKA in the germline V gene (reference sequence). The CDR3 length is 14 residues. CDR3 region: CSAHPGQVNQPQHF. The CDR3 DNA sequence: TGCAGTGCCCACCCGGGACAGGTCAATCAGCCCCAGCATTTT.

The chain employs TRBV7-8 and TRBJ1-6; 8 bases line up with TRBD1. Germline lookup yields CDR1 SGHVS and CDR2 FQNEAQ. Trimming took 2 bases from V and 9 from J; bases not matched to a gene: 12. The CDR3 spans 17 residues. The CDR3 region has the DNA TGTGCCAGCAGCTTACAGGTCAGGGGGCAGGGTGGTTCACCCCTCCACTTT. This gives the protein CASSLQVRGQGGSPLHF. The entire variable domain, with the rest obtained from reference TRBV7-8 and TRBJ1-6, is as follows: GAGVSQSPRYKVAKRGQDVALRCDPISGHVSLFWYQQALGQGPEFLTYFQNEAQLDKSGLPSDRFFAERPEGSVSTLKIQRTQQEDSAVYLCASSLQVRGQGGSPLHFGNGTRLTVT.

The chain combines TRBV6-2 or TRBV6-3 with TRBJ2-5, with TRBD1 matching 8 bases. J was trimmed by 3 bases and V by 7 bases; bases with no gene match: 4. This CDR3 contains 13 residues. Germline lookup yields CDR1 MNHEY and CDR2 SVGEGT. This CDR3 reads CASTQGAEETQYF. Written as DNA, the CDR3 is TGTGCCAGCACTCAGGGGGCCGAAGAGACCCAGTACTTC.

This rearrangement joins TRBV27 to TRBJ2-1; 9 bases agree with TRBD2. With V trimmed by 6 bases and J by 4 bases, 10 bases remained unmatched. The CDR3 is 16 residues long. Germline CDR1 is MNHEY and CDR2 is SMNVEV (reference sequence). CDR3 in amino acids: CASRLNSGSFYNEQFF. CDR3 DNA sequence: TGTGCCAGCAGATTAAATAGCGGGAGTTTTTACAATGAGCAGTTCTTC.